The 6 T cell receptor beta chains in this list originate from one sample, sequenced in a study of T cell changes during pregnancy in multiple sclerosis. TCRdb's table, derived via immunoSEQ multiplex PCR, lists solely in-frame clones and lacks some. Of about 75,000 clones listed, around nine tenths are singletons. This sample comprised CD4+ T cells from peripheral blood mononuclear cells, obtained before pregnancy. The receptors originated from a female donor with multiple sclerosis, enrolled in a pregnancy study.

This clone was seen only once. CDR3 amino acids: CAIQGMGNEQFF. CDR3 DNA sequence: TGTGCCATCCAGGGTATGGGCAATGAGCAGTTCTTC. The chain uses TRBV10-3 and TRBJ2-1; D perhaps matches TRBD1 (5 bases). This CDR3 spans 12 amino acids. V was cut by 8 bases and J by 6 bases, with 11 bases left in between. In germline, CDR1 is ENHRY, CDR2 SYGVKD.

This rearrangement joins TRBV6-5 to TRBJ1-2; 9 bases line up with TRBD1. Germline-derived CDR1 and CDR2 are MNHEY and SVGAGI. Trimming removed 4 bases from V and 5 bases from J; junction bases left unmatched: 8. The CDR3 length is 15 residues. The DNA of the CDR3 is TGTGCCAGCAGTTCGGGAAAGACAGGGGGTTATGGCTACACCTTC. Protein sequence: CASSSGKTGGYGYTF.

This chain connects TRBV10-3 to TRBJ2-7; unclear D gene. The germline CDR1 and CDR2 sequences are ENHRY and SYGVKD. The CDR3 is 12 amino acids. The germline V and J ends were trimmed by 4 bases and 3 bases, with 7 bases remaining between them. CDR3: CAISVNSYEQYF. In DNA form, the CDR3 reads TGTGCCATCAGTGTAAACAGCTACGAGCAGTACTTC.

The CDR3 protein is CASSPSGGLSYNEQFF. CDR3 nucleotide sequence: TGTGCCAGCAGCCCCTCGGGGGGCCTGTCCTACAATGAGCAGTTCTTC. V usage is TRBV9 and J usage is TRBJ2-1; tentatively, D is TRBD2 (7 bases). V shed 4 bases and J shed 1 base, with 15 bases lying between them. Germline V gene lookup returns CDR1 SGDLS and CDR2 YYNGEE. CDR3 length: 16 amino acids.

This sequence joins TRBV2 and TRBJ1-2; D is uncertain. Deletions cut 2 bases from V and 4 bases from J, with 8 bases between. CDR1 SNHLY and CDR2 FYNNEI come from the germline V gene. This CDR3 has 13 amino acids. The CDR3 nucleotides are TGTGCCAGCAGTGAAAAAGGCGGCTATGGCTACACCTTC. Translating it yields CASSEKGGYGYTF.

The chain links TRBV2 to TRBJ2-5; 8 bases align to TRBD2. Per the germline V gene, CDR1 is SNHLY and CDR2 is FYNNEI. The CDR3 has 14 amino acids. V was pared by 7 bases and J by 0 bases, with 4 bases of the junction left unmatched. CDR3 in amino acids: CASTGGTYQETQYF. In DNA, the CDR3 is TGTGCCAGCACGGGGGGGACGTACCAAGAGACCCAGTACTTC.